This passage covers 30 T cell receptor beta chains from one sample sequenced in a study of T cells in localized non-small cell lung cancer. Some clones are missing from TCRdb's copy, which holds only in-frame ones; the method was immunoSEQ multiplex PCR. In the table there are approximately 100,000 clones, approximately 90% of which are singletons. Here the sequenced sample was PBMCs, taken before any cancer treatment. All receptors derive from a woman between 35 and 70 years old with stage II squamous cell lung carcinoma.

This rearrangement joins TRBV5-4 to TRBJ2-3, with 9 bases identical to TRBD1. Germline V CDR1 and CDR2: SGHNT, YYREEE (reference sequence). CDR3 size: 15 residues. The trim removed 0 bases at V and 2 bases at J, leaving 1 base unmatched. CDR3: CASSLGDRDTDTQYF. In DNA form, the CDR3 reads TGTGCCAGCAGCTTGGGGGACAGGGACACAGATACGCAGTATTTT.

The J gene is TRBJ1-5, the V gene TRBV6-5; D might be TRBD1 (6 bases). This CDR3 has 15 residues. In germline, CDR1 is MNHEY, CDR2 SVGAGI. V was trimmed by 6 bases and J by 2 bases, leaving 14 bases between them. The CDR3 protein is CASSNREVGNQPQHF. CDR3 nucleotide sequence: TGTGCCAGCAGCAACAGGGAAGTCGGCAATCAGCCCCAGCATTTT.

The chain has TRBV5-1 and TRBJ1-2; 9 bases match TRBD1. Germline CDR1 SGHRS, CDR2 YFSETQ. The CDR3 length is 15 residues. V lost 5 bases, J lost 8 bases, and 13 bases stayed unmatched. The CDR3 protein is CASSQPGQGRGGYTF. The CDR3 region has the DNA TGCGCCAGCAGTCAGCCGGGACAGGGAAGAGGGGGCTACACCTTC.

A few counts support this clone. The genes are TRBV5-1 and TRBJ2-7; 8 bases match TRBD2. The junction had 10 bases not matched to a gene; V was cut back by 6 bases and J by 2 bases. The CDR3 is made up of 15 amino acids. The germline gives CDR1 SGHRS, CDR2 YFSETQ. CDR3 region: CASNAAGGRTYEQYF. The DNA of the CDR3 is TGCGCCAGCAACGCCGCTGGCGGGAGGACCTACGAGCAGTACTTC.

This chain uses TRBV5-6 with TRBJ2-7, with 7 bases lining up with TRBD1. The junction had 7 bases not matched to a gene; V was cut back by 4 bases and J by 3 bases. CDR3 length: 14 residues. In germline, CDR1 is SGHDT, CDR2 YYEEEE. In DNA, the CDR3 is TGTGCCAGCAGCATCACAGGGGTGCGCTACGAGCAGTACTTC. As protein: CASSITGVRYEQYF.

This chain links TRBV5-1 with TRBJ1-1; D is uncertain. The CDR3 covers 11 residues. The V gene's germline CDR1 is SGHRS and CDR2 YFSETQ. V was shortened by 6 bases and J by 1 base, with 4 bases between the two germline ends. CDR3 sequence reads: CASNGNTEAFF. Written as DNA, the CDR3 is TGCGCCAGCAACGGGAACACTGAAGCTTTCTTT.

The CDR3 DNA is TGTGCGACCGAAGCGGGGGGCAGCACAGATACGCAGTATTTT. Amino acid sequence: CATEAGGSTDTQYF. The rearrangement links TRBV10-3 to TRBJ2-3, with 9 bases lining up with TRBD2. The CDR3 length is 14 residues. Per germline, CDR1 ENHRY and CDR2 SYGVKD.

The rearrangement uses TRBV5-6 and TRBJ2-7; unclear D gene. Germline loops: CDR1 SGHDT, CDR2 YYEEEE. The CDR3 is made up of 12 amino acids. The germline V and J ends were trimmed by 0 bases and 6 bases, with 7 bases remaining between them. CDR3 in amino acids: CASSLGKGEQYF. As DNA, the CDR3 is TGTGCCAGCAGCTTGGGTAAGGGCGAGCAGTACTTC.

The chain couples TRBV27 to TRBJ2-2; D is undetermined. CDR1 is MNHEY, CDR2 SMNVEV, per germline (reference sequence). With 1 base removed from V and 7 bases from J, the gap between germline ends came to 4 bases. CDR3 length: 12 residues. The CDR3 DNA sequence: TGTGCCAGCAGTTTATATAGCGGGGAGCTGTTTTTT. This gives the protein CASSLYSGELFF.

The chain couples TRBV11-2 to TRBJ1-4, with 10 bases identical to TRBD1. V lost 5 bases and J lost 3; bases outside the gene matches: 3. This CDR3 is 15 amino acids long. In germline, CDR1 is SGHAT, CDR2 FQNNGV. The CDR3 nucleotides read TGTGCCAGCAGCGCCGACAGGGGGCCTAATGAAAAACTGTTTTTT. As protein: CASSADRGPNEKLFF.

This chain links TRBV5-8 with TRBJ1-5; D is perhaps TRBD1 (5 bases). V was trimmed by 5 bases and J by 0 bases, leaving 15 bases between them. From germline, CDR1 is SGHTS and CDR2 YDEGEE. The CDR3 sequence is 16 residues long. CDR3 bases: TGTGCCAGCAGTTTTGAGACAGCCTATAGCAATCAGCCCCAGCATTTT. It translates to CASSFETAYSNQPQHF.

V and J are TRBV19 and TRBJ1-5, with a possible D match to TRBD1 (5 bases). Germline CDR1 and CDR2: LNHDA and SQIVND (reference sequence). This CDR3 is built from 16 residues. Trimming removed 6 bases from V and 7 bases from J, with 22 bases in between. CDR3 in amino acids: CASSPNRGTGKQPQHF. The CDR3 bases are TGTGCCAGTAGCCCCAATCGGGGGACGGGAAAGCAGCCCCAGCATTTT.

The chain has TRBV6-1 and TRBJ1-6; TRBD1 matches 9 bases. Per germline, CDR1 MNHNS and CDR2 SASEGT. This CDR3 is built from 14 residues. V shed 4 bases and J 11 bases; nucleotides not matched to a gene: 6. In nucleotides, the CDR3 is TGTGCCAGCAGTGCTGGGACAGGGTTGGCACCCCTCCACTTT. Translated: CASSAGTGLAPLHF.

CDR3 coding DNA: TGCGCCAGCAGCTTGGAGCCCGAGTCTAACTATGGCTACACCTTC. Translating gives CASSLEPESNYGYTF. V is TRBV5-1 and J is TRBJ1-2, with D hard to call. The V and J ends lost 0 bases and 0 bases respectively, with 9 bases between them. Germline V gene lookup returns CDR1 SGHRS and CDR2 YFSETQ. The length of the CDR3 is 15 residues.

The chain carries TRBV9 and TRBJ2-3; D ambiguous. The CDR3 runs 14 residues. From germline, CDR1 is SGDLS and CDR2 YYNGEE. Trimming removed 0 bases at V and 6 bases at J, with 11 bases between. The CDR3 DNA is TGTGCCAGCAGCGTAGGTACGAGGTCGGATACGCAGTATTTT. It encodes CASSVGTRSDTQYF.

V gene TRBV5-6 combines with J gene TRBJ2-1; D could derive from TRBD1 or TRBD2 (5 bases each). This CDR3 is built from 14 residues. Germline V gives CDR1 SGHDT, CDR2 YYEEEE. V lost 0 bases, J lost 10 bases, and 14 bases lay in between. The CDR3 protein is CASSLDGALGEQFF. Written as DNA, the CDR3 is TGTGCCAGCAGCTTGGACGGGGCCCTAGGGGAGCAGTTCTTC.

The V gene is TRBV11-3, the J gene TRBJ1-1, with D possibly TRBD1 on 5 matching bases. In germline, CDR1 is SGHNT, CDR2 YENEEA. The CDR3 is 14 amino acids. V was pared by 4 bases and J by 3 bases, with 12 bases between. The CDR3: CASSSDRGDTEAFF. Written as DNA, the CDR3 is TGTGCCAGCAGCTCGGACCGGGGGGACACTGAAGCTTTCTTT. Supplemented by reference TRBV11-3 and TRBJ1-1, the full variable domain reads EAGVVQSPRYKIIEKKQPVAFWCNPISGHNTLYWYLQNLGQGPELLIRYENEEAVDDSQLPKDRFSAERLKGVDSTLKIQPAELGDSAVYLCASSSDRGDTEAFFGQGTRLTVV.

This clone came up once. The rearrangement links TRBV9 to TRBJ1-3, with 9 bases fitting TRBD1. Unmatched junction bases numbered 8, after V lost 0 bases and J lost 7 bases. Germline CDR1 SGDLS, CDR2 YYNGEE. The CDR3 is 16 residues long. CDR3 sequence: CASSVDLQGADNTIYF. Written as DNA, the CDR3 is TGTGCCAGCAGCGTAGATTTACAGGGGGCAGACAACACCATATATTTT.

The rearrangement uses TRBV2 and TRBJ1-5; D not resolved. The ends were cut back, 5 bases at V and 6 bases at J, with 8 bases in the middle. The CDR3 is made up of 12 amino acids. Per the germline V gene, CDR1 is SNHLY and CDR2 is FYNNEI. The CDR3 bases are TGTGCCAGCAGTCCGGGAGTTCAGCCCCAGCATTTT. Translation: CASSPGVQPQHF.

The chain recombines TRBV6-1 with TRBJ1-5, with D hard to call. The CDR3 runs 15 residues. Per germline, CDR1 MNHNS and CDR2 SASEGT. The V end was cut by 0 bases, the J end by 5 bases, with 11 bases between. The CDR3 loop is CASSEAGGIYQPQHF. In DNA, the CDR3 is TGTGCCAGCAGTGAAGCGGGCGGGATTTATCAGCCCCAGCATTTT.

This rearrangement joins TRBV6-1 to TRBJ1-2; tentatively, D is TRBD1 (5 bases). The CDR3 covers 13 residues. Deletions cut 2 bases from V and 2 bases from J, with 6 bases between. Germline lookup yields CDR1 MNHNS and CDR2 SASEGT. CDR3 amino acids: CASSENRNYGYTF. For the CDR3, the DNA is TGTGCCAGCAGTGAAAACAGGAACTATGGCTACACCTTC.

The chain couples TRBV7-6 to TRBJ2-7; D not resolved. The ends were cut back, 6 bases at V and 1 base at J, with 10 bases in the middle. CDR1 SGHVS and CDR2 FNYEAQ come from the germline V gene. This CDR3 is 13 amino acids long. The CDR3: CASRDVGSYEQYF. The CDR3 DNA reads as TGTGCCAGCAGGGATGTGGGATCCTACGAGCAGTACTTC.

The chain has TRBV6-5 and TRBJ1-2; no definite D call. The ends were cut back, 0 bases at V and 0 bases at J, with 5 bases in the middle. From germline, CDR1 is MNHEY and CDR2 SVGAGI. The CDR3 extends over 14 amino acids. The CDR3 loop is CASSYSRANYGYTF. The DNA for the CDR3 is TGTGCCAGCAGTTACTCCAGAGCTAACTATGGCTACACCTTC.

This clone was seen only once. The CDR3 region is CASSPPWTSNTGELFF. In nucleotides, the CDR3 is TGTGCCAGCTCACCACCGTGGACATCGAACACCGGGGAGCTGTTTTTT. The chain combines TRBV18 with TRBJ2-2, with D perhaps TRBD1 (5 bases). The ends were cut back, 0 bases at V and 0 bases at J, with 8 bases in the middle. Germline CDR1 KGHSH, CDR2 LQKENI. CDR3 length: 16 residues.

The chain joins TRBV11-2 to TRBJ1-1; D is unclear. The CDR3 extends over 14 amino acids. Germline V gives CDR1 SGHAT, CDR2 FQNNGV. Trimming took 7 bases from V and 4 from J, leaving 16 bases between them. This CDR3 is CASNPPQARTEAFF. In DNA, the CDR3 is TGTGCCAGCAACCCACCTCAGGCCCGCACTGAAGCTTTCTTT.

The chain combines TRBV19 with TRBJ2-7; TRBD1 matches at 8 bases. The germline CDR1 and CDR2 sequences are LNHDA and SQIVND (reference sequence). The CDR3 loop spans 17 amino acids. The J segment lost 2 bases and the V segment lost 4 bases, leaving 13 bases of the junction unmatched. The DNA of the CDR3 is TGTGCCAGTAGTACCCACATCCAGGGGGCGATCCCCTACGAGCAGTACTTC. It translates to CASSTHIQGAIPYEQYF.

The V gene is TRBV11-2, the J gene TRBJ1-4; TRBD1 is a possible D gene (5 bases). The CDR3 sequence is 17 residues long. With 1 base removed from V and 5 bases from J, the gap between germline ends came to 17 bases. CDR1 and CDR2 (germline): SGHAT, FQNNGV. CDR3 in DNA: TGTGCCAGCAGCTTAGCCTCGGTAGGGGTAGGGAATGAAAAACTGTTTTTT. Protein sequence: CASSLASVGVGNEKLFF.

V usage is TRBV5-1 and J usage is TRBJ2-7; no clear D gene. Germline V gene lookup returns CDR1 SGHRS and CDR2 YFSETQ. V was clipped by 1 base and J by 0 bases, with 8 bases between them. The CDR3 is 14 residues long. For the CDR3, the DNA is TGCGCCAGCAGCTTGCCGCCTTACTCCTACGAGCAGTACTTC. This encodes CASSLPPYSYEQYF.

The chain couples TRBV28 to TRBJ1-1, with 9 bases aligning to TRBD1. Germline CDR1 and CDR2: MDHEN and SYDVKM. The CDR3 consists of 15 residues. With 5 bases clipped from V and 3 bases from J, the junction kept 7 bases outside the gene matches. CDR3 loop: CASSQRTGVYTEAFF. The CDR3 DNA follows: TGTGCCAGCAGTCAGAGGACAGGGGTCTACACTGAAGCTTTCTTT. Full variable domain (missing parts from reference TRBV28 and TRBJ1-1): DVKVTQSSRYLVKRTGEKVFLECVQDMDHENMFWYRQDPGLGLRLIYFSYDVKMKEKGDIPEGYSVSREKKERFSLILESASTNQTSMYLCASSQRTGVYTEAFFGQGTRLTVV.

This chain links TRBV7-8 with TRBJ1-3; no clear D. The CDR3 loop spans 18 amino acids. The germline CDR1 and CDR2 sequences are SGHVS and FQNEAQ. Between the trimmed V and J ends, which lost 2 bases and 0 bases, there was a span of 17 bases. CDR3 loop: CASSLKLPDRGSGNTIYF. The CDR3 DNA is TGTGCCAGCAGCTTAAAATTACCGGACCGAGGCTCTGGAAACACCATATATTTT.